Following are 3 T cell receptor beta chains from one sample sequenced in a study of T cell repertoires in cytomegalovirus infection. One entry per CDR3 protein, called by TCRdb with MiXCR from the reads. The top ten hold 6.5% to 10% of the sample, which has roughly 640,000 distinct CDR3 sequences, less than 25% seen once. Material: CD8+ T cells from PBMCs. The receptors derive from a human donor in good health (CMV status not recorded). Some clones in this sample may be carry-over from other donors' samples.

The CDR3 DNA sequence: TGTGCCAGCAGCCCACCAAGACCCCTCTCCGAGCAGTACTTC. This translates into CASSPPRPLSEQYF. This rearrangement joins TRBV12-3 or TRBV12-4 to TRBJ2-7; no reliable D call. CDR3 length equals 14 residues. Between the trimmed V and J ends, which lost 6 bases and 6 bases, there was a span of 18 bases.

The chain couples TRBV20-1 to TRBJ1-2; D is possibly TRBD1 (5 bases). This CDR3 is built from 15 residues. CDR1 is DFQATT, CDR2 SNEGSKA, per germline (reference sequence). The ends were cut back, 0 bases at V and 0 bases at J, with 11 bases in the middle. The chain's CDR3 is CSARDHGASNYGYTF. CDR3 sequence (DNA): TGCAGTGCTAGAGATCACGGGGCGTCTAACTATGGCTACACCTTC.

The chain is built from TRBV7-9 and TRBJ2-3; TRBD2 agrees at 7 bases. CDR1 SEHNR and CDR2 FQNEAQ come from the germline V gene (reference sequence). The CDR3 has 16 residues. V gave up 5 bases and J gave up 2 bases; unmatched junction bases: 10. Written as DNA, the CDR3 is TGTGCCAGCAGCCCCTGGGGCGGGGGAGACACAGATACGCAGTATTTT. Amino acid sequence: CASSPWGGGDTDTQYF.